This note documents a single TCR beta chain sequence. This CDR3 contains 12 residues. Trimming cost V 6 bases and J 3 bases; bases outside gene matches: 4. Per the germline V gene, CDR1 is SQVTM and CDR2 is ANQGSEA. These data originate in a study of blood T cell repertoires in COVID-19. As processed by the authors: Amplification of reference gene primers was used by the study to estimate nucleated cell counts. Assay: immunoSEQ multiplex PCR; the TCRdb copy retains only in-frame clones and omits some. D and trimming were read from the DNA, whereas the V and J calls and clone size are those reported in that table. This repertoire shows 14,000 or so clones, more than 70% found once; its top ten account for about 9.6%.

Sequencing input: peripheral blood. V is TRBV29-1 and J is TRBJ2-7; 8 bases match TRBD1. This TCR was sampled from a man in his 70s with acute or convalescent COVID-19. CDR3 residues: CSVDGTGYEQYF. In DNA, the CDR3 is TGCAGCGTCGACGGGACAGGCTACGAGCAGTACTTC.